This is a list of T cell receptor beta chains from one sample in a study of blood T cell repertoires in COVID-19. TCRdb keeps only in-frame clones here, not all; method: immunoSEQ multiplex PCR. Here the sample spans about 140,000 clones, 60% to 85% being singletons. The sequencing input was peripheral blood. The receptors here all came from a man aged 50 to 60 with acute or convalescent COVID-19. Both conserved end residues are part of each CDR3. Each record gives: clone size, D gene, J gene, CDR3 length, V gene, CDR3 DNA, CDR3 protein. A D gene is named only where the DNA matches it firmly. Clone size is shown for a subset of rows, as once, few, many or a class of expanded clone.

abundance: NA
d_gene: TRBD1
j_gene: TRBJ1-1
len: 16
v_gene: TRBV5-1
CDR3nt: TGCGCCAGCAGCTTTGTCACAGGGGGGAAGAACACTGAAGCTTTCTTT
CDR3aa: CASSFVTGGKNTEAFF

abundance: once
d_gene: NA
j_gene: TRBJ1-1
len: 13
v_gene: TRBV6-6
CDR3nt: TGTGCCAGCAGTTTCTCAGGGGCCACTGAAGCTTTCTTT
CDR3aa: CASSFSGATEAFF

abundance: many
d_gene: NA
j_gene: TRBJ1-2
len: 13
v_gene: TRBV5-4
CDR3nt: TGTGCCAGCAAAGGCGGAGGGAACTATGGCTACACCTTC
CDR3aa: CASKGGGNYGYTF

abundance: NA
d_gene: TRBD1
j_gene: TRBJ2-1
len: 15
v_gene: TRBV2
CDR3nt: TGTGCCAGCACCCAACAGGGGGCGAATTACAATGAGCAGTTCTTC
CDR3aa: CASTQQGANYNEQFF

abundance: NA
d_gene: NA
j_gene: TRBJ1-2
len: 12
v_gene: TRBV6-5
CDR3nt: TGTGCCAGCAGTACATACAGGGATGGCTACACCTTC
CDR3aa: CASSTYRDGYTF

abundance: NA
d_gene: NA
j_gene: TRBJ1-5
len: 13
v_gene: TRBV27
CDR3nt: TGTGCCAGCAGTGAGTCCTGGGGGGGGTCCCAGCATTTT
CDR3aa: CASSESWGGSQHF

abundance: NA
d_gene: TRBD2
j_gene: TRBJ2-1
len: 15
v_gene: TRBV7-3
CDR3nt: TGTGCCAGCAGCCCCCAACGGGGGGGCTACAATGAGCAGTTCTTC
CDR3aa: CASSPQRGGYNEQFF

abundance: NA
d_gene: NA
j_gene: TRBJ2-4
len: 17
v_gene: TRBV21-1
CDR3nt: TGTGCCAGCAGCAAAGTAAGGGGAGCGGGGGGCAAAAACATTCAGTACTTC
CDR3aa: CASSKVRGAGGKNIQYF

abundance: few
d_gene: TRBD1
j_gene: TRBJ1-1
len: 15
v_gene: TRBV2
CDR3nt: TGTGCCAGCAGAGCAAGACAGGGGATGAACACTGAAGCTTTCTTT
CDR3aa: CASRARQGMNTEAFF

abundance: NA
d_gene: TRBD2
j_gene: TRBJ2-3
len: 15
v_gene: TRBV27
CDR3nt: TGTGCCAGCAGTTTATCACCGGGGGGGCCCGATACGCAGTATTTT
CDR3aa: CASSLSPGGPDTQYF

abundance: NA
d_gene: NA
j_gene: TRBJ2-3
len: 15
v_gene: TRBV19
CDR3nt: TGTGCCAGTAGTCAGTTAGGGACAAACACAGATACGCAGTATTTT
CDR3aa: CASSQLGTNTDTQYF

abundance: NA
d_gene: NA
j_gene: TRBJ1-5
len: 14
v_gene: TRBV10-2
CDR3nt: TGCGCCAGCAGTGAGTGGCAGAGCAATCAGCCCCAGCATTTT
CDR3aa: CASSEWQSNQPQHF

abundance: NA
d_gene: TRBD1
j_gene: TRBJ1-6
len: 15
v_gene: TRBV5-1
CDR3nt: TGCGCCAGCAGCTTGACAGGGGGCGGTAATTCACCCCTCCACTTT
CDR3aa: CASSLTGGGNSPLHF

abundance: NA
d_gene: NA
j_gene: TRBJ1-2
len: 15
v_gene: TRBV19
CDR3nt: TGTGCCAGTAGCCCGCCTAAGGGAAGGGGAACTGGCTACACCTTC
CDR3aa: CASSPPKGRGTGYTF

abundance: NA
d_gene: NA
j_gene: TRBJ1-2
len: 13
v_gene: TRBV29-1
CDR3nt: TGCAGCGTTGATGAAGGGGGTTGGGGTGGCTACACCTTC
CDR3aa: CSVDEGGWGGYTF

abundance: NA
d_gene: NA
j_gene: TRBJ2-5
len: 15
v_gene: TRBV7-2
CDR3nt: TGTGCCAGCAGCGGACGTTGGACTCAACAAGAGACCCAGTACTTC
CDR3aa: CASSGRWTQQETQYF

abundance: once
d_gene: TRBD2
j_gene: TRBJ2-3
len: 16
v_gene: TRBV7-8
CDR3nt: TGTGCCAGCAGCCCCGGACTAGCATTAGGCACAGATACGCAGTATTTT
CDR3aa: CASSPGLALGTDTQYF

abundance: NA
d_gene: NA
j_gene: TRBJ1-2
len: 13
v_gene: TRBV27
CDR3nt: TGTGCCAGCAGTTTATCTGGGGGAGGAGGCTACACCTTC
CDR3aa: CASSLSGGGGYTF

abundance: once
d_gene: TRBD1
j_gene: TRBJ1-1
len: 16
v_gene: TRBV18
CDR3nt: TGTGCCAGCTCAGGCGAAAAAACAGGGGGCTGGACTGAAGCTTTCTTT
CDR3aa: CASSGEKTGGWTEAFF

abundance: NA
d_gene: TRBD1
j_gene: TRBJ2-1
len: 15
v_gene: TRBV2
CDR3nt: TGTGCCAGCAGTCCCCGGACAGGGTGGTACAATGAGCAGTTCTTC
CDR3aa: CASSPRTGWYNEQFF

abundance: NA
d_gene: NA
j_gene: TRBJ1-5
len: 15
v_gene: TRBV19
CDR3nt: TGTGCCAGTAGCTTCGGCAGGGATAGCAATCAGCCCCAGCATTTT
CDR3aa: CASSFGRDSNQPQHF

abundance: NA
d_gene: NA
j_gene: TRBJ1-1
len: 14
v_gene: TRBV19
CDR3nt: TGTGCCAGTAGCCCTCAACAGGGATTCACTGAAGCTTTCTTT
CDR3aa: CASSPQQGFTEAFF

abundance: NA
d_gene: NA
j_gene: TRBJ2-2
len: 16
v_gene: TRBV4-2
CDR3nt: TGTGCCAGCAGCCCAGACGTTTCAGGGAACACCGGGGAGCTGTTTTTT
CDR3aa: CASSPDVSGNTGELFF

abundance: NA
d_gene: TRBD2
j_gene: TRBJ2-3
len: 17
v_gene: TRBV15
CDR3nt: TGTGCCACCAGCAGATCGCGACTAGCGGGTAGCACAGATACGCAGTATTTT
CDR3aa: CATSRSRLAGSTDTQYF

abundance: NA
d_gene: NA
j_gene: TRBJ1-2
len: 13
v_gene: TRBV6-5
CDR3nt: TGTGCCAGCAGTAGTCCAGGGCCGTTGGGCTACACCTTC
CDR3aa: CASSSPGPLGYTF

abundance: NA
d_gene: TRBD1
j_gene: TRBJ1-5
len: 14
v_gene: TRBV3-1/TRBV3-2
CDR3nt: TGTGCCAGCAGCCAGGGACAGGTTAGGCAGCCCCAGCATTTT
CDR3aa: CASSQGQVRQPQHF

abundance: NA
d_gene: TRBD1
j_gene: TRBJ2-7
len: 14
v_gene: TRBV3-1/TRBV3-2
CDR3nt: TGTGCCAGCAGCCACCTGGGGACAGAGTACGAGCAGTACTTC
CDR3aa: CASSHLGTEYEQYF

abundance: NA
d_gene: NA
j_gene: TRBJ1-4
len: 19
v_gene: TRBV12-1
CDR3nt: TGTGCCAGCAGCTATTCCAGGGTGGGCAGTTATGCAACTAATGAAAAACTGTTTTTT
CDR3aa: CASSYSRVGSYATNEKLFF

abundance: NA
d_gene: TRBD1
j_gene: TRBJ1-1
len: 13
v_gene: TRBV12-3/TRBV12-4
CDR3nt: TGTGCCAGCACCAACAGGGGCGACACTGAAGCTTTCTTT
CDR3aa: CASTNRGDTEAFF

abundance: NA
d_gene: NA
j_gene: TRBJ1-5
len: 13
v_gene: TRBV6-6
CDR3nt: TGTGCCAGCAGTCAGGGGTTGGCTCAGCCCCAGCATTTT
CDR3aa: CASSQGLAQPQHF

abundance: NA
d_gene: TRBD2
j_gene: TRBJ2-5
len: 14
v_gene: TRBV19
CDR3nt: TGTGCCAGTAGTATCGGGAGGGGAGGGGAGACCCAGTACTTC
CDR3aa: CASSIGRGGETQYF

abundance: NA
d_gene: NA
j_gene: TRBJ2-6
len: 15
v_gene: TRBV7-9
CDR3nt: TGTGCCAGCAGCGAACAGGGTGCTGGGGCCAACGTCCTGACTTTC
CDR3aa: CASSEQGAGANVLTF

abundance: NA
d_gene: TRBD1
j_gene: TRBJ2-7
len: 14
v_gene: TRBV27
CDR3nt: TGTGCCAGCAGCCGCTACAGGGGGCTCTACGAGCAGTACTTC
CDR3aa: CASSRYRGLYEQYF

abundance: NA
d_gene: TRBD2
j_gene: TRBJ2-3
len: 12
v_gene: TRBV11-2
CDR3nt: TGTGCCAGCAGTCCGGGGGGAGCCACGCAGTATTTT
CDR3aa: CASSPGGATQYF

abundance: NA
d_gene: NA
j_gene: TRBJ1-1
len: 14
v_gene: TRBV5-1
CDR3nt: TGCGCCAGCAGCTTGGCCGTCCCCCGCCTGAGAGCTTTCTTT
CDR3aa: CASSLAVPRLRAFF

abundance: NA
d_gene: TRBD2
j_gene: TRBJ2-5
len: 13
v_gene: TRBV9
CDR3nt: TGTGCCAGCAGCGTCGGGGGGGCAGAGACCCAGTACTTC
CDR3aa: CASSVGGAETQYF

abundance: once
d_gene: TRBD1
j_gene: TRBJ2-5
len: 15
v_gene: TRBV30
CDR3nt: TGTGCCTGGACCCGGGACAGGGGAGTCCAAGAGACCCAGTACTTC
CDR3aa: CAWTRDRGVQETQYF

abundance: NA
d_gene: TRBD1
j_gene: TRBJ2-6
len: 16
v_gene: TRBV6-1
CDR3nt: TGTGCCAGCAGTGACCGGGACAGGGCTGGGGCCAACGTCCTGACTTTC
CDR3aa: CASSDRDRAGANVLTF

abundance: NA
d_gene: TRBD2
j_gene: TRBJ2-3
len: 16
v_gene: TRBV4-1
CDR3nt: TGCGCCAGCAGCCAACAGCTAGCGGGGGGCCCAGATACGCAGTATTTT
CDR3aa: CASSQQLAGGPDTQYF

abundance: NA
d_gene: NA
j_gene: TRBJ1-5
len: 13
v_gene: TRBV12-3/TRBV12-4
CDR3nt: TGTGCCAGCACCCCATCAGGGTACCAGCCCCAGCATTTT
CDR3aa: CASTPSGYQPQHF

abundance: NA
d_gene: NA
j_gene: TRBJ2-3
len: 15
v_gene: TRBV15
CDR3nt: TGTGCCACCAGCAGTTTTGTGAGCTCGCAAGATACGCAGTATTTT
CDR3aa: CATSSFVSSQDTQYF

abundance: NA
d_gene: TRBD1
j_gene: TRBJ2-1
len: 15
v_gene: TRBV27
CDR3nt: TGTGCCAGCAGTTTAGGGCAGGGGGCTTACAATGAGCAGTTCTTC
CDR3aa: CASSLGQGAYNEQFF

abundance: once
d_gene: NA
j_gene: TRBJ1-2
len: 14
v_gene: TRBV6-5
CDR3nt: TGTGCCAGCAGTAGGGGGGGGCGCAACTATGGCTACACCTTC
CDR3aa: CASSRGGRNYGYTF

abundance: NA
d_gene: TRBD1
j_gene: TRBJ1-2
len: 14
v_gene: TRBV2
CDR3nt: TGTGCCAGCAGAGATGGGACAGGGGCCTATGGCTACACCTTC
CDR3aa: CASRDGTGAYGYTF

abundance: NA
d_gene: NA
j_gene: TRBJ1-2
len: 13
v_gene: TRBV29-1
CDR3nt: TGCAGCGTTGAAAACAGAGTTAACTATGGCTACACCTTC
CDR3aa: CSVENRVNYGYTF

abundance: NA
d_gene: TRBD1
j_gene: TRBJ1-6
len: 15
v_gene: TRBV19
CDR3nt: TGTGCCAGTAGCGGAACCGGGACAGGGGTTTCACCCCTCCACTTT
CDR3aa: CASSGTGTGVSPLHF

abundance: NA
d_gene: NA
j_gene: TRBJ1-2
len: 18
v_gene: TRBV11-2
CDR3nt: TGTGCCAGCAGCTTAGAGCGGGGACGCGGCGGAGGAGGTTATGGCTACACCTTC
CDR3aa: CASSLERGRGGGGYGYTF

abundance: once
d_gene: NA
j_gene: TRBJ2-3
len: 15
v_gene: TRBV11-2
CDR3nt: TGTGCCAGCAGCTTAGACGAACTTAGCACAGATACGCAGTATTTT
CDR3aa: CASSLDELSTDTQYF

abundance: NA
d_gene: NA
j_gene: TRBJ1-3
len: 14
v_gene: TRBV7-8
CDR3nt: TGTGCCAGCAGCTTCTCGGGCTCTGGAAACACCATATATTTT
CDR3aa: CASSFSGSGNTIYF

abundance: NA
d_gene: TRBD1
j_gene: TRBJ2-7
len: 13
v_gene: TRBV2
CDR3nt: TGTGCCAGTCTGGGACAGGGGGGCTCCGAGCAGTACTTC
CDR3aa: CASLGQGGSEQYF

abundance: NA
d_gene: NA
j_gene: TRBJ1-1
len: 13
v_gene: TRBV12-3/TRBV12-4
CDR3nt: TGTGCCAGCAGTGTCCTAGAGGGCACTGAAGCTTTCTTT
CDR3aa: CASSVLEGTEAFF

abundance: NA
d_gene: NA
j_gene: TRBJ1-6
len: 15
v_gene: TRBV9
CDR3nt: TGTGCCAGCAGCGTTACGGGGGGTGGTAATTCACCCCTCCACTTT
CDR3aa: CASSVTGGGNSPLHF

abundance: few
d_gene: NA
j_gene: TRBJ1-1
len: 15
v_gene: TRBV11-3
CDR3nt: TGTGCCAGCAGCTTAGGGAACGGGATGAACACTGAAGCTTTCTTT
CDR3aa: CASSLGNGMNTEAFF

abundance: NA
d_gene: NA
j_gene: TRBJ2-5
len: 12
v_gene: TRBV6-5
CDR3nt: TGTGCCAGCCTAAACTTGTCGGAGACCCAGTACTTC
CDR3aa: CASLNLSETQYF

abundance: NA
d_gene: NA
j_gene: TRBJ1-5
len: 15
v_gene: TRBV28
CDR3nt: TGTGCCAGCGATTCTCAGGGGCAGGGCAATCAGCCCCAGCATTTT
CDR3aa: CASDSQGQGNQPQHF

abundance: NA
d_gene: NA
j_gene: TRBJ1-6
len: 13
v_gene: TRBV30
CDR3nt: TGTGCCTGGAGTACCCAGACAGATTCACCCCTCCACTTT
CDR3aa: CAWSTQTDSPLHF

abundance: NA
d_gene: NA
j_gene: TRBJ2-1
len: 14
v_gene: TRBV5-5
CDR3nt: TGTGCCAGCAGCTTGACTCGCTCCTACAATGAGCAGTTCTTC
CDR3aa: CASSLTRSYNEQFF